This T cell receptor (beta chain) was recovered during a study of blood T cells in healthy people across ages. Study background: Using template switching, researchers captured about one barcoded beta molecule for each two T cells.

The CDR3 extends over 14 amino acids. V gave up 5 bases and J gave up 4 bases, with 13 bases separating them. The germline V gene has CDR1 LGHNA and CDR2 YSLEER. This clonotype was detected a few times. Isolation recovered at least 6.5 million PBMCs from every sample. Using a J-beta primer mix together with a sample-barcoded 5' primer, a second PCR was run for roughly 7 to 11 cycles. With 12 random nucleotides, a template-switch adaptor tagged each individual cDNA molecule. TCRdb called the 5' RACE reads again in MiXCR, with one record for every CDR3 protein. This sample has about 1.8 million distinct CDR3 sequences, with about 49% found just once.

The chain is built from TRBV4-3 and TRBJ2-3; D could derive from TRBD1 or TRBD2 (7 bases each). The clonotype was recovered from a woman aged 40 to 50 in good health. Material: blood. CDR3 sequence reads: CASSAGGVADTQYF. The CDR3 DNA reads as TGCGCCAGCAGCGCAGGGGGGGTAGCAGATACGCAGTATTTT.